The TCR beta chain described here comes from a study of blood T cell repertoires in COVID-19 (dated by TCRdb to 2018 to 2021). Study-wide context: Samples covering the acute and convalescent phases of COVID-19 were provided by collaborators in the United States, Italy and Spain. The prospective study material was composed of cDNA or gDNA derived from T cells, B-cell-depleted T cells, or PBMCs. The dataset comprised deeply sampled blood TCRbeta repertoires from subjects exposed to, actively infected with, or recovered from COVID-19. The repertoires were released in a freely available public database meant as a resource for research on the immune response to SARS-CoV-2. Samples were obtained from the ongoing ImmuneRACE study (first 160 participants) and from some 1,200 subjects provided by 6 global collaborators. A de-identified subject ID, COVID-19 status, age in years and sex were almost always included in the sample metadata. Where HLA class I and class II types were available, the types were taken from metadata supplied by the sample provider, not from assay-based typing.

Notes on this clone: It has no known antigen specificity. No base quality information exists; no much larger clone differs at one position.

TCRbeta CDR3 regions were amplified from genomic DNA using the immunoSEQ Assay, a bias-controlled multiplex PCR. The source study handled its data this way. Nucleated cell counts per sample were estimated from amplification of reference gene primers within the assay. To quantify the absolute abundance of each unique TCRbeta CDR3 rearrangement, sequence reads were collapsed and filtered. Productive Simpson clonality was computed per sample as the square root of Simpson's diversity index over productive rearrangements. The clones in this table, taken by TCRdb from immuneACCESS, are in-frame only. Not every clone is retained; where verified, under half of the shortfall comes from an unresolved V gene, and the cause of the rest is unknown. That table supplies the V and J calls and clone size; D and trimming were determined from the DNA. In all, the sample holds around 360,000 clones, and around 87% of those were seen once. The ten top clones hold roughly 10% of the sample.

Results the study describes overall, beyond this receptor: How much clinical and demographic metadata was included differed by source and by participant, and the metadata was provided uncurated.

In Seattle, one collaborating source enrolled patients while the infection was active and tracked those patients longitudinally over the course of disease. The collaborating institutions used their own protocols to collect whole blood in K2EDTA tubes. Collaborator samples were shipped for TCRbeta analysis as frozen whole blood, isolated PBMCs, or DNA extracted from either sample type. Measured from the cysteine to the phenylalanine, the CDR3 is 15 residues long. The entry retains the CDR3 DNA only, 45 bases that are in frame from base 1. Reading the germline V gene (reference sequence) gives CDR1 LNHDA and CDR2 SQIVND. The germline V end is reduced by 6 bases and the J end by 1 base; junction bases left unmatched: 5.

Here the chain combines TRBV19 and TRBJ2-1, with 8 bases aligning to TRBD1. This receptor was obtained from a woman aged 25-40 years with COVID-19, enrolled during active disease. Sequenced input: peripheral blood. Read as DNA, the sequence is TGTGCCAGTAGGCTACAGGGGGGTTCCTACAATGAGCAGTTCTTC. Its product reads: CASRLQGGSYNEQFF.